Listed here are 10 T cell receptor beta chains from one sample, sequenced in a study of T-cell memory formation after mild COVID-19. Each CDR3 protein gets one entry after TCRdb re-called the 5' RACE reads with MiXCR. The sample includes around 320,000 distinct CDR3 sequences, approximately 19% of them seen just once. The sample was PBMCs or a T cell subset sorted from them (not recorded which). The source of these receptors is a man aged 18 to 29 who had mild COVID-19 (a few samples of this study predate the infection). Cell type and time point are not known.

V gene TRBV5-1 combines with J gene TRBJ1-1, with D unclear. V was trimmed by 6 bases and J by 1 base, leaving 10 bases between them. Germline V gene data show CDR1 as SGHRS and CDR2 as YFSETQ. The CDR3 is made up of 13 amino acids. The DNA of the CDR3 is TGCGCCAGCACCCCCCGGGGGAACACTGAAGCTTTCTTT. It translates to CASTPRGNTEAFF.

This clonotype occurred a few times. The chain is built from TRBV19 and TRBJ1-4; D call uncertain. Germline V lookup: CDR1 LNHDA, CDR2 SQIVND (reference sequence). This CDR3 comprises 12 residues. The V and J ends lost 3 bases and 8 bases respectively, with 7 bases between them. As DNA, the CDR3 is TGTGCCAGTAGTATCGTGGGAGAAAAACTGTTTTTT. The encoded protein is CASSIVGEKLFF.

This clonotype was counted a few times. This chain links TRBV9 with TRBJ1-1; D gene uncertain. The CDR3 spans 15 residues. Germline CDR1 SGDLS, CDR2 YYNGEE. Deletions cut 1 base from V and 2 bases from J, with 12 bases between. CDR3 nucleotides: TGTGCCAGCAGCGTAAAGTCAGGCGGTAACACTGAAGCTTTCTTT. The encoded protein is CASSVKSGGNTEAFF. The complete variable domain, with remaining parts taken from reference TRBV9 and TRBJ1-1, reads DSGVTQTPKHLITATGQRVTLRCSPRSGDLSVYWYQQSLDQGLQFLIQYYNGEERAKGNILERFSAQQFPDLHSELNLSSLELGDSALYFCASSVKSGGNTEAFFGQGTRLTVV.

The genes are TRBV7-9 and TRBJ2-3, with D possibly being TRBD1 or TRBD2 (5 bases each). Trimming removed 7 bases at V and 6 bases at J, with 20 bases between. The germline CDR1 and CDR2 sequences are SEHNR and FQNEAQ (reference sequence). The CDR3 has 15 amino acids. The CDR3 sequence is CASIYPGPPGDTQYF. In DNA, the CDR3 is TGTGCCAGCATCTATCCGGGACCCCCGGGGGATACGCAGTATTTT.

A note on this clonotype: A read error is likely here: a far larger clone is one base away. The chain recombines TRBV11-1 with TRBJ2-5; D not certain. V dropped 1 base and J dropped 3 bases, with 3 bases sitting between them. Germline V CDR1 and CDR2: SGHAT, FQDESV (reference sequence). The CDR3 has 12 amino acids. CDR3 sequence: CASSLVEETQYF. Written as DNA, the CDR3 is TGTGCCAGCAGCTTAGTCGAAGAGACCCAGTACTTC.

The rearrangement uses TRBV27 and TRBJ2-1; 13 nucleotides agree with TRBD2. V lost 6 bases, J lost 6 bases, and 5 bases stayed unmatched. The length of the CDR3 is 15 residues. The germline CDR1 and CDR2 sequences are MNHEY and SMNVEV (reference sequence). CDR3 protein: CASRMGLAGTNEQFF. The CDR3 DNA sequence: TGTGCCAGCAGGATGGGACTAGCGGGGACCAATGAGCAGTTCTTC.

V is TRBV6-2 or TRBV6-3 and J is TRBJ2-5; D may correspond to TRBD1 or TRBD2 (7 bases each). This CDR3 has 15 amino acids. Trimming left V 1 base short and J 2 bases short, with 11 bases between. CDR1 and CDR2 (germline): MNHEY, SVGEGT. CDR3 coding DNA: TGTGCCAGCAGTTACTGGGAGGGGGCACAAGAGACCCAGTACTTC. This codes for CASSYWEGAQETQYF.

The rearrangement uses TRBV6-2 or TRBV6-3 and TRBJ2-5; D may be TRBD2 (6 bases). The CDR3 spans 14 residues. Trimming stripped 6 bases from V and 5 bases from J, with 16 bases between. Germline V gene lookup returns CDR1 MNHEY and CDR2 SVGEGT. As DNA, the CDR3 is TGTGCCAGCAGCTCGCGGAGGGGCGGGGAGACCCAGTACTTC. As protein: CASSSRRGGETQYF.

This clonotype appeared a few times. The chain links TRBV9 to TRBJ2-3; perhaps TRBD1 as D (6 bases). The CDR3 length is 14 residues. Germline V lookup: CDR1 SGDLS, CDR2 YYNGEE. With 4 bases removed from V and 6 bases from J, the gap between germline ends came to 15 bases. CDR3 residues: CASSFTGTSDTQYF. As DNA, the CDR3 is TGTGCCAGCAGCTTCACCGGGACATCGGATACGCAGTATTTT.

This clonotype has ten or more counts. The chain carries TRBV5-6 and TRBJ2-3; D remains ambiguous. Trimming cost V 2 bases and J 3 bases, with 13 bases left between them. This CDR3 region has 15 residues. Germline CDR1 and CDR2: SGHDT and YYEEEE. The CDR3 is CASSFETLLTDTQYF. Written as DNA, the CDR3 is TGTGCCAGCAGCTTTGAGACACTACTTACAGATACGCAGTATTTT.